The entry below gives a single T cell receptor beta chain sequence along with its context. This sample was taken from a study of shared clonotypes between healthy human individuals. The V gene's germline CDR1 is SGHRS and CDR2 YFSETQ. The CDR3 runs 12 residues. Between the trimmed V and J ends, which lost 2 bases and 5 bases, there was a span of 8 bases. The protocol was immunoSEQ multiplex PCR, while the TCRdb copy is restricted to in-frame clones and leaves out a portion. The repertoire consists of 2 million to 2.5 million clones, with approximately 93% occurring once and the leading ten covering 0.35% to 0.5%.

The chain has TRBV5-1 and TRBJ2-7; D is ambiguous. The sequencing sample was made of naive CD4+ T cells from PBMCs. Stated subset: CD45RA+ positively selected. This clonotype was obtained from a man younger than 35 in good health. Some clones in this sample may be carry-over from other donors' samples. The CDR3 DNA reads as TGCGCCAGCAGCTTCGAAAGGGACGAGCAGTACTTC. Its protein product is CASSFERDEQYF. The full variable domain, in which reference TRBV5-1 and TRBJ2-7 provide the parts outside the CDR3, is KAGVTQTPRYLIKTRGQQVTLSCSPISGHRSVSWYQQTPGQGLQFLFEYFSETQRNKGNFPGRFSGRQFSNSRSEMNVSTLELGDSALYLCASSFERDEQYFGPGTRLTVT.